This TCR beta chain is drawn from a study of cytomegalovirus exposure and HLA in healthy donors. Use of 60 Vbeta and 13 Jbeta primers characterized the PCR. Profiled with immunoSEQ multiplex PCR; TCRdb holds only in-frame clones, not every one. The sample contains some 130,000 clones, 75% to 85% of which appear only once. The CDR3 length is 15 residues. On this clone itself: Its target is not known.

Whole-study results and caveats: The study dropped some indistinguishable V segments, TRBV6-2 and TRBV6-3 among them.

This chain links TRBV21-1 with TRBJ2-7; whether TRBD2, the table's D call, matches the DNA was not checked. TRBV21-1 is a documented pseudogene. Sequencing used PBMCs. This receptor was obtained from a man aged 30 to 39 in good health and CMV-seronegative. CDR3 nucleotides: TGTGCCAGCAGAGCACCTCTAGCGGATCCTTACGAGCAGTACTTC. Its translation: CASRAPLADPYEQYF.